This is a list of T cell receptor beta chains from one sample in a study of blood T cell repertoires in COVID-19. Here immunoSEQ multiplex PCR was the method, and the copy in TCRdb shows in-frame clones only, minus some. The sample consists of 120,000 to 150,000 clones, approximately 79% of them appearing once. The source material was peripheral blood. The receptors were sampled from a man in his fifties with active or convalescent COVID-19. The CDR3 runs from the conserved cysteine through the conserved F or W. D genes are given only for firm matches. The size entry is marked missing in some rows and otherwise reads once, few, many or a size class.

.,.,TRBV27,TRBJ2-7,TGTGCCAGCAGTTCTAACCTAGCTGATTCCTACGAGCAGTACTTC,CASSSNLADSYEQYF
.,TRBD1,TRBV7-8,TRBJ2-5,TGTGCCAGCAGCCGGGACAGGGCCCAAGAGACCCAGTACTTC,CASSRDRAQETQYF
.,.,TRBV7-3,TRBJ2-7,TGTGCCAGCAGCCCCTCCAGGGTTTCACTCTACGAGCAGTACTTC,CASSPSRVSLYEQYF
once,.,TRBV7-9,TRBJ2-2,TGTGCCAGCAGCATCCGGGACAACCCCACCGGGGAGCTGTTTTTT,CASSIRDNPTGELFF
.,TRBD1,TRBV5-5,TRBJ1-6,TGTGCCAGCAGCCTGGGACAGGCACTCTATAATTCACCCCTCCACTTT,CASSLGQALYNSPLHF
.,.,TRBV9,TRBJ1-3,TGTGCCAGCAGCGAGGGAGCTGGAAACACCATATATTTT,CASSEGAGNTIYF
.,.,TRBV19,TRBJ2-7,TGTGCCAGTAGTATAGTAGGTACGGAGGCCTACGAGCAGTACTTC,CASSIVGTEAYEQYF
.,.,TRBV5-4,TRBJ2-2,TGTGCCAGCAGCTTCTCCAGCGACGGGGAGCTGTTTTTT,CASSFSSDGELFF
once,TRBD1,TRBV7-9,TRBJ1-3,TGTGCCAGCAGCTCTGACAGGGGCTCTGGAAACACCATATATTTT,CASSSDRGSGNTIYF
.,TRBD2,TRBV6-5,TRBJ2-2,TGTGCCAGCAGGAGCGGGAGGGTTACCGGGGAGCTGTTTTTT,CASRSGRVTGELFF
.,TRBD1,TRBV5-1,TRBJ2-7,TGCGCCAGCTCCACCGGGACAGGGAATTACGAGCAGTACTTC,CASSTGTGNYEQYF
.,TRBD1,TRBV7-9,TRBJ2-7,TGTGCCAGCAGCCCCGAGGGGGCAGGGGACCCCTACGAGCAGTACTTC,CASSPEGAGDPYEQYF
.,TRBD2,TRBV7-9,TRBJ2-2,TGTGCCAGCAGCCCCTGGGGGCTAGCGGGAGGTCTGATAACAGGGGAGCTGTTTTTT,CASSPWGLAGGLITGELFF
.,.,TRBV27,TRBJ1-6,TGTGCCAGCAGTTTATCGATTCAGGGGCTCAGCTCCTATAATTCACCCCTCCACTTT,CASSLSIQGLSSYNSPLHF
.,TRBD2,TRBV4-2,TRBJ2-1,TGTGCCAGCAATCGCGGGAGGGAGTACAATGAGCAGTTCTTC,CASNRGREYNEQFF
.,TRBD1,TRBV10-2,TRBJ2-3,TGCGCCAGCAGCGGACAGGGAGTCACAGATACGCAGTATTTT,CASSGQGVTDTQYF
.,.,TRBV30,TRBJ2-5,TGTGCCCAGGAACTCCAAGAGACCCAGTACTTC,CAQELQETQYF
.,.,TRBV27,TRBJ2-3,TGTGCCAGCAGTTTACTAGGCACAGATACGCAGTATTTT,CASSLLGTDTQYF
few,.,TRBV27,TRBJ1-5,TGTGCCAGCAGTTTAATCGGTCAGCCCCAGCATTTT,CASSLIGQPQHF
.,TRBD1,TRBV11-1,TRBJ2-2,TGTGCCAGCAGCCCAGGGGGACAGGGGGCCGGGGAGCTGTTTTTT,CASSPGGQGAGELFF
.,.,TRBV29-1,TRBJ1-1,TGCAGCGTTGACAGGGGACAAACTGAAGCTTTCTTT,CSVDRGQTEAFF
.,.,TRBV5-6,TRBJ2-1,TGTGCCAGCAGCTTGGGGGGCAGGGCTTCCTACAATGAGCAGTTCTTC,CASSLGGRASYNEQFF
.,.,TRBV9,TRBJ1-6,TGTGCCAGCAGCTTAAGGGAGGCAGCCGGGGGAAATTCACCCCTCCACTTT,CASSLREAAGGNSPLHF
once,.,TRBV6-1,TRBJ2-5,TGTGCCAGCAGTGAAAATAGCGGCGTACAAGAGACCCAGTACTTC,CASSENSGVQETQYF
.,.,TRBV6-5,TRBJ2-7,TGTGCCAGCAGTTACTCCAGGGAGGCCTCCTACGAGCAGTACTTC,CASSYSREASYEQYF
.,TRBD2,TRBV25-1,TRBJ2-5,TGTGCCAGCGGACTAGCGGGACAAGAGACCCAGTACTTC,CASGLAGQETQYF
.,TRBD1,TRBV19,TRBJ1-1,TGTGCCAGTAGTATAGATTCACAGGGGGCGAGTACTGAAGCTTTCTTT,CASSIDSQGASTEAFF
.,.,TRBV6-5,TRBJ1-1,TGTGCCAGCACCCCCCCGGGGGGGCAGTCCACTGAAGCTTTCTTT,CASTPPGGQSTEAFF
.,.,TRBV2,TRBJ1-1,TGTGCCAGCAGTGTCGGACAGAACACTGAAGCTTTCTTT,CASSVGQNTEAFF
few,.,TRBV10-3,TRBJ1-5,TGTGCCATCAGTGGTTCAGATTCTAGCAATCAGCCCCAGCATTTT,CAISGSDSSNQPQHF
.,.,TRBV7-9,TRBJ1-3,TGTGCCAGCAGCCGGGGGGAAACCTCTGGAAACACCATATATTTT,CASSRGETSGNTIYF
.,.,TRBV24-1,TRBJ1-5,TGTGCCACCAGTGATATTTCCGGGTTTGAGCCCCAGCATTTT,CATSDISGFEPQHF
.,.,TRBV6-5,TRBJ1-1,TGTGCCAGCAGTCGAGACGGGATGTGGGAAGCTTTCTTT,CASSRDGMWEAFF
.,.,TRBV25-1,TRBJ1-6,TGTGCCAGCACCCCCCGGGGACACCTCGGGAATTCACCCCTCCACTTT,CASTPRGHLGNSPLHF
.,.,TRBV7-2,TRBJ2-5,TGTGCCAGCAGTTTCGGGGTCGCGGAGACCCAGTACTTC,CASSFGVAETQYF
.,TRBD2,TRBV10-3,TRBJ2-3,TGTGCCATCAGTGAGAGGATTAGCGGGGAGGGGGATACGCAGTATTTT,CAISERISGEGDTQYF
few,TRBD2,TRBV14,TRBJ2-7,TGTGCCAGCAGCCGTGGGACTAGCGGGCCGAGCTCCTACGAGCAGTACTTC,CASSRGTSGPSSYEQYF
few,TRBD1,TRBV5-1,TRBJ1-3,TGCGCCAGCAGCTTGGGATTGACAGGGTCTGGAAACACCATATATTTT,CASSLGLTGSGNTIYF
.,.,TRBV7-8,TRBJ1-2,TGTGCCAGCAGCATATTGGACTTCGAAGGGATCTACACCTTC,CASSILDFEGIYTF
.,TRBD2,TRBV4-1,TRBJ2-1,TGCGCCAGCAGCCAGACTAGCGGGAGGGGCGCCTACAATGAGCAGTTCTTC,CASSQTSGRGAYNEQFF
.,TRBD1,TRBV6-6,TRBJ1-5,TGTGCCAGCACCCCTCACACAGGGGAGGGCAATCAGCCCCAGCATTTT,CASTPHTGEGNQPQHF
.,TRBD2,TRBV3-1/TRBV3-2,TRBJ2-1,TGTGCCAGCAGCCGTTTGGGGGGGGTCTACAATGAGCAGTTCTTC,CASSRLGGVYNEQFF
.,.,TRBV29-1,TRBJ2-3,TGCAGCGTTGAAGGCAGTATCTCAGATACGCAGTATTTT,CSVEGSISDTQYF
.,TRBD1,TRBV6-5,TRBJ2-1,TGTGCCAGCAGTTACCTAAGACAGGGGAATGAGCAGTTCTTC,CASSYLRQGNEQFF
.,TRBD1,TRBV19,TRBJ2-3,TGTGCCAGTAGTATGACAGGGGACACAGATACGCAGTATTTT,CASSMTGDTDTQYF
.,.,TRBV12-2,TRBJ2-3,TGTGCAAGTCGCTTTAGCGGGAGGGGGACAGATACGCAGTATTTT,CASRFSGRGTDTQYF